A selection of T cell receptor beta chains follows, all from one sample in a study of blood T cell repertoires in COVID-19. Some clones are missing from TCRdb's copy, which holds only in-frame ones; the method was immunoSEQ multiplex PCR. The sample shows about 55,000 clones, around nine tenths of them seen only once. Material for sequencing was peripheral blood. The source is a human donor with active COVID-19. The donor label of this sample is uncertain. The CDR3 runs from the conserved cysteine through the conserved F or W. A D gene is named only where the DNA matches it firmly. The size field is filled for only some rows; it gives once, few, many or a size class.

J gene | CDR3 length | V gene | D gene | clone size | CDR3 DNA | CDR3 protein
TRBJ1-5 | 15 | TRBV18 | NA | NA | TGTGCCAGCTCAGCGACAGACCATAGCAATCAGCCCCAGCATTTT | CASSATDHSNQPQHF
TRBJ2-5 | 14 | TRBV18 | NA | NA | TGTGCCAGCTCACCCATGCCTAGCACAGAGACCCAGTACTTC | CASSPMPSTETQYF
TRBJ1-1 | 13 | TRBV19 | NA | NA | TGTGCCAGTCGCCAGGGCATTAACACTGAAGCTTTCTTT | CASRQGINTEAFF
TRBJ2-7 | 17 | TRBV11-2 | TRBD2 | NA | TGTGCCAGCAGCCGTGCTGCCGCCGGGACTAGCGGTCGAGAGCAGTACTTC | CASSRAAAGTSGREQYF
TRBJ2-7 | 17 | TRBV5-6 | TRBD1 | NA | TGTGCCAGCAGCTCCCGTCCGGGACAGGGGAACGCCTACGAGCAGTACTTC | CASSSRPGQGNAYEQYF
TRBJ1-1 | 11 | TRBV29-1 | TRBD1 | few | TGCAGCGTAGACAGGGGGACTGAAGCTTTCTTT | CSVDRGTEAFF
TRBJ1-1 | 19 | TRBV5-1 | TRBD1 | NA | TGCGCCAGCACCAAAATTGGACAGGGGTCCCCAAGGGCGAACACTGAAGCTTTCTTT | CASTKIGQGSPRANTEAFF
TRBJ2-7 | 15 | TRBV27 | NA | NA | TGTGCCAGCAGTGCCAACAGAGATTTGACCTACGAGCAGTACTTC | CASSANRDLTYEQYF
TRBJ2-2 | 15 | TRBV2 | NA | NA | TGTGCCAGCAGTGTGTGGCTAGCGAACACCGGGGAGCTGTTTTTT | CASSVWLANTGELFF
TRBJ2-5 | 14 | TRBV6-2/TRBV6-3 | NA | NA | TGTGCCAGCAGTTACCGGCAGGTCCAAGAGACCCAGTACTTC | CASSYRQVQETQYF
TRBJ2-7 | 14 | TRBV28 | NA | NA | TGTGCCAGCAGGCGGGCGGACTCCCCTGGCGAGCAGTACTTC | CASRRADSPGEQYF
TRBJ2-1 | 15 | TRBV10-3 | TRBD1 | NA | TGTGCCATCAGTATGACAGGGGGCAGGGGCAATGAGCAGTTCTTC | CAISMTGGRGNEQFF
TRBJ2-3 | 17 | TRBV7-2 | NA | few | TGTGCCAGCAGCTTATCGGGTGGCGCGGGATCGACAGATACGCAGTATTTT | CASSLSGGAGSTDTQYF
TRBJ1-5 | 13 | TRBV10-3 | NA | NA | TGTGCCATCAGCACAGGGAGCAATCAGCCCCAGCATTTT | CAISTGSNQPQHF
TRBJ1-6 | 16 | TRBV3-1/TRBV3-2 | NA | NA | TGTGCCAGCAGCCTTCACCCTGGGGCGATTAGTTCACCCCTCCACTTT | CASSLHPGAISSPLHF
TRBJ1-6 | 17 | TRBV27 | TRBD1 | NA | TGTGCCAGCCCTCCCATAGGGGACAGGTCCTATAATTCACCCCTCCACTTT | CASPPIGDRSYNSPLHF
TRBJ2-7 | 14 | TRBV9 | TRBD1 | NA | TGTGCCAGCAGCGCGGACAGGGGACCCTACGAGCAGTACTTC | CASSADRGPYEQYF
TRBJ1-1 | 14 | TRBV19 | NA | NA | TGTGCCAGTAGCCCGACAAAGGTGGGCACTGAAGCTTTCTTT | CASSPTKVGTEAFF
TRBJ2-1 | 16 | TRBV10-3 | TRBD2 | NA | TGTGCCATCAGTGAAAGGCTAGCGGGAGGGCTCAATGAGCAGTTCTTC | CAISERLAGGLNEQFF
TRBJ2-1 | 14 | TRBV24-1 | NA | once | TGTGCCACCAGTGATTTGAAAACGGACAATGAGCAGTTCTTC | CATSDLKTDNEQFF
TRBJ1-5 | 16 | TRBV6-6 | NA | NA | TGTGCCAGCAGTAAACCGTGGACAGCACATAATCAGCCCCAGCATTTT | CASSKPWTAHNQPQHF
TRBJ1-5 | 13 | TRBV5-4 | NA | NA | TGTGCCAGCTCTTGGGAGGGCAATCAGCCCCAGCATTTT | CASSWEGNQPQHF
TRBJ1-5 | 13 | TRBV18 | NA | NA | TGTGCCAGCTCAACGACACAGGGACAGCCCCAGCATTTT | CASSTTQGQPQHF
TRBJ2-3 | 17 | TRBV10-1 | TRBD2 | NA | TGCGCCAGCAGTGAGGGACTAGCGGGATATGGTGGGGATACGCAGTATTTT | CASSEGLAGYGGDTQYF
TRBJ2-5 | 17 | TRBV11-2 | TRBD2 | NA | TGTGCCAGCAGCCTCAGACTCCAAGCGGGGGGGCTGGAGACCCAGTACTTC | CASSLRLQAGGLETQYF
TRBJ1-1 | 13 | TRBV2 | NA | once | TGTGCCAGCAGTGTTATAGAGAACACTGAAGCTTTCTTT | CASSVIENTEAFF
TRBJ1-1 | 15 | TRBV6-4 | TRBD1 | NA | TGTGCCAGCAGCGCCGGGACAGCTTTGAACACTGAAGCTTTCTTT | CASSAGTALNTEAFF
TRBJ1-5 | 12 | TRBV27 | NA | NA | TGTGCCAGCAGGACGGGGGATCAGCCCCAGCATTTT | CASRTGDQPQHF
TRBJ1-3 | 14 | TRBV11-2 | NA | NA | TGTGCCAGCAGCCAAGACAGCTCTGGAAACACCATATATTTT | CASSQDSSGNTIYF
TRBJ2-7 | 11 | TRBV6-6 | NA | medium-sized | TGTGCCAGCAGGTCGAGGCGTGAGCAGTACTTC | CASRSRREQYF
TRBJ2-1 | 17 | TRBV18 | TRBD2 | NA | TGTGCCAGCTCACCATATAGCACCGGCAGCGGGGGCAATGAGCAGTTCTTC | CASSPYSTGSGGNEQFF
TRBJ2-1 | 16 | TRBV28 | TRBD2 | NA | TGTGCCAGCAGTTTATCGTCTAGCGGGAGACACAATGAGCAGTTCTTC | CASSLSSSGRHNEQFF
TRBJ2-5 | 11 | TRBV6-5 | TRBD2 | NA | TGTGCCAGCAGTTATTCGGGCGGGAGGGACTTC | CASSYSGGRDF
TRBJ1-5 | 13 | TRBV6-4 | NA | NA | TGTGCCAGCACTACTTTAGCGGCGCAGCCCCAGCATTTT | CASTTLAAQPQHF
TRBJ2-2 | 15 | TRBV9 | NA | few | TGTGCCAGCAGCTCTGGAGGGTTGAACACCGGGGAGCTGTTTTTT | CASSSGGLNTGELFF
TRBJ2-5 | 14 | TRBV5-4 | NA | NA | TGTGCCAGCAAGGGACAAACCAACCAAGAGACCCAGTACTTC | CASKGQTNQETQYF
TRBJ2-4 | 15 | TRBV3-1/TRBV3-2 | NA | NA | TGTGCCAGCAGCCAAGGGCCGATAGCGACGGACATTCAGTACTTC | CASSQGPIATDIQYF
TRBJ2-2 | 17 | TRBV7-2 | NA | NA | TGTGCCAGCAGCTTAAACCCGGGACTCCCGCTTACCGGGGAGCTGTTTTTT | CASSLNPGLPLTGELFF
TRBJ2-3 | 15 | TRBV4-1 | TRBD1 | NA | TGCGCCAGCAGCCAGGAGGACAGGGACACAGATACGCAGTATTTT | CASSQEDRDTDTQYF
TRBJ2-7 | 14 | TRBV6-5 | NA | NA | TGTGCCGCCCGTCGCGGGAAGGGATCCTACGAGCAGTACTTC | CAARRGKGSYEQYF
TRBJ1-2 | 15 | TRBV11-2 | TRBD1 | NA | TGTGCCAGCAGCCCGGTGAGGGGGCGTCCCTATGGCTACACCTTC | CASSPVRGRPYGYTF
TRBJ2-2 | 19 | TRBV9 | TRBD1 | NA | TGTGCCAGCAGCGTAGTCCCAGGGGGCGGAACTGCGAACACCGGGGAGCTGTTTTTT | CASSVVPGGGTANTGELFF
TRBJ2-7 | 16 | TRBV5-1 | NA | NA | TGCGCCAGCAGCTTAGAAGGACAACCTAACCTAGGCGAGCAGTACTTC | CASSLEGQPNLGEQYF
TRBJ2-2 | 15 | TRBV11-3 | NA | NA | TGTGCCAGCAGCTACGGGACTTCCCCTCCCGGGGAGCTGTTTTTT | CASSYGTSPPGELFF
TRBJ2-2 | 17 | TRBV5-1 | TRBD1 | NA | TGCGCCAGCAGCTTGCTTACGGGACAGGCCCTCTCAGGGGAGCTGTTTTTT | CASSLLTGQALSGELFF
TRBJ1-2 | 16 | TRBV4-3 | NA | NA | TGCGCCAGCAGCCCGTTAGGCACAGCCACTTTTCATGGCTACACCTTC | CASSPLGTATFHGYTF